These T cell receptor beta chains were read from a single sample in a study of shared clonotypes between healthy human individuals. Here immunoSEQ multiplex PCR was the method, and the copy in TCRdb shows in-frame clones only, minus some. The sample yields about 1.1 million clones, roughly 74% seen once. The sequenced sample consisted of memory CD4+ T cells from PBMCs. These receptors all stem from a man aged 18 to 30 in good health. Some clones in this sample may be carry-over from other donors' samples. Each CDR3 is given with its conserved first and last residue. The D gene is left open where the match is weak. Only part of the rows carry a size: once, few, many, or a class if the clone is expanded.

j_gene: TRBJ1-1
abundance: .
d_gene: .
v_gene: TRBV23-1
CDR3nt: TGCGCCAGCAGTCGGCAAGCGAACACTGAAGCTTTCTTT
CDR3aa: CASSRQANTEAFF

j_gene: TRBJ2-5
abundance: .
d_gene: .
v_gene: TRBV4-1
CDR3nt: TGCGCCAGCAGCCAAGGGCACTACCTTCAAGAGACCCAGTACTTC
CDR3aa: CASSQGHYLQETQYF

j_gene: TRBJ2-7
abundance: .
d_gene: .
v_gene: TRBV7-9
CDR3nt: TGTGCCAGCAGCTTAGGGGCAGGGCTCTACGAGCAGTACTTC
CDR3aa: CASSLGAGLYEQYF

j_gene: TRBJ2-5
abundance: .
d_gene: .
v_gene: TRBV7-3
CDR3nt: TGTGCCAGCAGCTTAGGATCTAGCAGAGAGACCCAGTACTTC
CDR3aa: CASSLGSSRETQYF

j_gene: TRBJ2-2
abundance: .
d_gene: .
v_gene: TRBV11-2
CDR3nt: TGTGCCAGCAGCTTCTTACCCGCCTCGAACACCGGGGAGCTGTTTTTT
CDR3aa: CASSFLPASNTGELFF

j_gene: TRBJ2-3
abundance: many
d_gene: TRBD2
v_gene: TRBV4-3
CDR3nt: TGCGCCAGCAGCCAGACCTCTAGCGGGAGCGCAGATACGCAGTATTTT
CDR3aa: CASSQTSSGSADTQYF

j_gene: TRBJ1-5
abundance: .
d_gene: TRBD1
v_gene: TRBV7-9
CDR3nt: TGTGCCAGCAGCCCCCTACAGGGGAGGGAATATAGCAATCAGCCCCAGCATTTT
CDR3aa: CASSPLQGREYSNQPQHF

j_gene: TRBJ2-3
abundance: .
d_gene: TRBD2
v_gene: TRBV19
CDR3nt: TGTGCCAGTAGTATTCTAGGCCGGACTAGCGGGACTTACACAGATACGCAGTATTTT
CDR3aa: CASSILGRTSGTYTDTQYF

j_gene: TRBJ2-1
abundance: few
d_gene: TRBD2
v_gene: TRBV9
CDR3nt: TGTGCCAGCAGCCCGGAGGGGACTAGTTTGTACAATGAGCAGTTCTTC
CDR3aa: CASSPEGTSLYNEQFF

j_gene: TRBJ1-2
abundance: once
d_gene: .
v_gene: TRBV6-5
CDR3nt: TGTGCCTCGGGGGAGGGTAACTATGGCTACACCTTC
CDR3aa: CASGEGNYGYTF

j_gene: TRBJ2-7
abundance: .
d_gene: .
v_gene: TRBV19
CDR3nt: TGTGCCAGTAGTTCGCTCAGCGGTGACGAGCAGTACTTC
CDR3aa: CASSSLSGDEQYF

j_gene: TRBJ2-3
abundance: .
d_gene: TRBD2
v_gene: TRBV5-4
CDR3nt: TGTGCCAGCAGCTTGGCCGGGGGGGGCACAGATACGCAGTATTTT
CDR3aa: CASSLAGGGTDTQYF

j_gene: TRBJ1-4
abundance: .
d_gene: TRBD1
v_gene: TRBV18
CDR3nt: TGTGCCAGCTCACCCCGGGACAGCGGTAATGAAAAACTGTTTTTT
CDR3aa: CASSPRDSGNEKLFF

j_gene: TRBJ2-5
abundance: once
d_gene: .
v_gene: TRBV7-2
CDR3nt: TGTGCCAGCAGATCCGGGTTACAAGAGACCCAGTACTTC
CDR3aa: CASRSGLQETQYF

j_gene: TRBJ2-5
abundance: .
d_gene: TRBD2
v_gene: TRBV6-5
CDR3nt: TGTGCCAGCAGTTACTCTAGCGGGAGTCAAGAGACCCAGTACTTC
CDR3aa: CASSYSSGSQETQYF

j_gene: TRBJ2-1
abundance: once
d_gene: .
v_gene: TRBV28
CDR3nt: TGTGCCAGCAGTACTAGCAGGACCCTCAATGAGCAGTTCTTC
CDR3aa: CASSTSRTLNEQFF

j_gene: TRBJ1-1
abundance: .
d_gene: .
v_gene: TRBV19
CDR3nt: TGTGCCAGTAGTCCTCCGGGACGGATGAACACTGAAGCTTTCTTT
CDR3aa: CASSPPGRMNTEAFF

j_gene: TRBJ1-1
abundance: .
d_gene: .
v_gene: TRBV5-1
CDR3nt: TGCGCCAGCAGCTCAGGACGCTTGAACACTGAAGCTTTCTTT
CDR3aa: CASSSGRLNTEAFF

j_gene: TRBJ2-1
abundance: .
d_gene: .
v_gene: TRBV5-1
CDR3nt: TGCGCCAGCCACCCTGGGACTTCCCGACCCTCAAATGAGCAGTTCTTC
CDR3aa: CASHPGTSRPSNEQFF

j_gene: TRBJ2-2
abundance: .
d_gene: .
v_gene: TRBV5-4
CDR3nt: TGTGCCAGCAGCTCGTTCACTCAGAACACCGGGGAGCTGTTTTTT
CDR3aa: CASSSFTQNTGELFF

j_gene: TRBJ1-2
abundance: .
d_gene: .
v_gene: TRBV7-6
CDR3nt: TGTGCCAGCAGCTTAGGTGGGGGTATTAGCTACACCTTC
CDR3aa: CASSLGGGISYTF

j_gene: TRBJ1-3
abundance: .
d_gene: .
v_gene: TRBV5-1
CDR3nt: TGCGCCAGCAGCTTGTCGTTTGGAAACACCATATATTTT
CDR3aa: CASSLSFGNTIYF

j_gene: TRBJ2-5
abundance: .
d_gene: .
v_gene: TRBV19
CDR3nt: TGTGCCAGTAGTATGCAGGGCTTCCAAGAGACCCAGTACTTC
CDR3aa: CASSMQGFQETQYF

j_gene: TRBJ1-4
abundance: .
d_gene: TRBD1
v_gene: TRBV9
CDR3nt: TGTGCCAGCAGCGTGACAGGGGGCCCCCCAACTAATGAAAAACTGTTTTTT
CDR3aa: CASSVTGGPPTNEKLFF

j_gene: TRBJ2-7
abundance: .
d_gene: .
v_gene: TRBV27
CDR3nt: TGTGCCAGCAGTCCCCACGGGTTTCCCTACGAGCAGTACTTC
CDR3aa: CASSPHGFPYEQYF

j_gene: TRBJ2-5
abundance: .
d_gene: TRBD2
v_gene: TRBV5-4
CDR3nt: TGTGCCAGCAGCTCCTCATGGACTAGCGTAGAGACCCAGTACTTC
CDR3aa: CASSSSWTSVETQYF

j_gene: TRBJ2-1
abundance: .
d_gene: .
v_gene: TRBV27
CDR3nt: TGTGCCAGCAGTCCCCTTGAGGGAGGAGGGTACAATGAGCAGTTCTTC
CDR3aa: CASSPLEGGGYNEQFF

j_gene: TRBJ2-1
abundance: few
d_gene: .
v_gene: TRBV15
CDR3nt: TGTGCCACCCGGCCGTCTGAGCGCTACAATGAGCAGTTCTTC
CDR3aa: CATRPSERYNEQFF

j_gene: TRBJ2-1
abundance: few
d_gene: .
v_gene: TRBV7-2
CDR3nt: TGTGCCAGCACCCTTGCGCCATACAATGAGCAGTTCTTC
CDR3aa: CASTLAPYNEQFF

j_gene: TRBJ2-7
abundance: .
d_gene: TRBD1
v_gene: TRBV7-6
CDR3nt: TGTGCCAGCAGCAGCACAGGGGCAAGCTCCTACGAGCAGTACTTC
CDR3aa: CASSSTGASSYEQYF

j_gene: TRBJ2-2
abundance: .
d_gene: .
v_gene: TRBV25-1
CDR3nt: TGTGCCAGCAGTGAGGACCATTACACCGGGGAGCTGTTTTTT
CDR3aa: CASSEDHYTGELFF

j_gene: TRBJ2-7
abundance: few
d_gene: .
v_gene: TRBV6-5
CDR3nt: TGTGCCAGCACCCTCCCGGACAGTTCCTACGAGCAGTACTTC
CDR3aa: CASTLPDSSYEQYF

j_gene: TRBJ2-7
abundance: once
d_gene: TRBD1
v_gene: TRBV30
CDR3nt: TGTGCCTGGAGCAGGGACAGGGGGATTTACGAGCAGTACTTC
CDR3aa: CAWSRDRGIYEQYF

j_gene: TRBJ2-5
abundance: .
d_gene: .
v_gene: TRBV7-7
CDR3nt: TGTGCCAGCAGCTCGGGAGCTAAAGAGACCCAGTACTTC
CDR3aa: CASSSGAKETQYF

j_gene: TRBJ1-2
abundance: .
d_gene: .
v_gene: TRBV5-4
CDR3nt: TGTGCCAGCAGCCTGGACAGTAACTATGGCTACACCTTC
CDR3aa: CASSLDSNYGYTF

j_gene: TRBJ2-3
abundance: .
d_gene: TRBD2
v_gene: TRBV28
CDR3nt: TGTGCCAGCAGTTCACTAGCGGGATTCACAGATACGCAGTATTTT
CDR3aa: CASSSLAGFTDTQYF

j_gene: TRBJ2-6
abundance: .
d_gene: .
v_gene: TRBV7-8
CDR3nt: TGTGCCAGCAGCCGGCGGGGGGCCAACGTCCTGACTTTC
CDR3aa: CASSRRGANVLTF

j_gene: TRBJ2-7
abundance: once
d_gene: .
v_gene: TRBV11-2
CDR3nt: TGTGCCAGCAGCTTAGTGCACAGCTACGAGCAGTACTTC
CDR3aa: CASSLVHSYEQYF

j_gene: TRBJ2-7
abundance: .
d_gene: .
v_gene: TRBV9
CDR3nt: TGTGCCAGCAGCGTAGGCGGGACCAGCTCCTACGAGCAGTACTTC
CDR3aa: CASSVGGTSSYEQYF

j_gene: TRBJ2-3
abundance: .
d_gene: TRBD1
v_gene: TRBV29-1
CDR3nt: TGCAGCGGCCGACAGGGGGGACTAAGCGTCCCCACAGATACGCAGTATTTT
CDR3aa: CSGRQGGLSVPTDTQYF

j_gene: TRBJ2-1
abundance: .
d_gene: .
v_gene: TRBV19
CDR3nt: TGTGCCAGTAGTATAGTAGGGACCCCCCATGAGCAGTTCTTC
CDR3aa: CASSIVGTPHEQFF